The clone carrying this TCR beta chain was recorded at least ten times. The antigen is unknown. One entry per CDR3 protein, called by TCRdb with MiXCR from the reads. The sample holds 150,000 to 200,000 distinct CDR3 sequences, roughly 18% seen once. The sample is drawn from a study of T cell repertoires in cytomegalovirus infection. Background on the study: Shared public TCR beta signatures pointed to both CMV infection and a matching HLA type.

This CDR3 spans 17 amino acids. Germline V lookup: CDR1 SGHTA, CDR2 FQGNSA. The germline V and J ends were trimmed by 1 base and 0 bases, with 13 bases remaining between them. General study findings and limits: Adding up the frequency of public TCR beta families identified people who carried CMV plus the relevant HLA. CMV-specific TCR beta clonotypes restricted by HLA-C were the ones dominating the ex vivo response.

The material sequenced was CD8+ T cells from PBMCs. The chain couples TRBV7-2 to TRBJ2-4, with a weak D call TRBD2 (5 bases). This TCR came from a human donor in good health (CMV status not recorded). Some clones in this sample may be carry-over from other donors' samples. CDR3 nucleotide sequence: TGTGCCAGCAGCTTAGTGACCGGGATGGGAGCCAAAAACATTCAGTACTTC. Protein product: CASSLVTGMGAKNIQYF.